The clone carrying this TCR beta chain was counted ten times or more. The antigen is not known. The record originates from a study of CD8+CD57+ T cells in acquired aplastic anemia. Study-wide points: In CD8+ cells, Simpson's diversity showed no significant difference between patients and controls.

For sequencing, patients were chosen who had shown expansion of CD8+CD57+ cells by flow cytometry. Germline CDR1 reads SGDLS; CDR2 reads YYNGEE. Trimming removed 0 bases at V and 0 bases at J, with 9 bases between. The CDR3 spans 15 residues. Researchers used genomic DNA as the template to profile TCR beta VDJ and CDR3. TCRdb reanalysed the reads using MiXCR and keeps one entry per CDR3 protein. This table has 120,000 or so distinct CDR3 sequences, over 30% appearing once. The sequencing input was sorted CD4+, CD8+, or CD8+CD57+ T cells (not recorded which) from PBMCs. The TCR originated in a human donor with aplastic anemia. The chain has TRBV9 and TRBJ1-1; D is possibly TRBD1 (6 bases). The CDR3 nucleotides are TGTGCCAGCAGCGTAGCAGGGGCCATGAACACTGAAGCTTTCTTT. The encoded protein is CASSVAGAMNTEAFF.